Listed below are T cell receptor beta chains from one sample, sequenced in a study of blood T cell repertoires in COVID-19. Repertoires were generated with immunoSEQ multiplex PCR, while TCRdb's copy carries only in-frame clones and drops some. This sample has about 220,000 clones; approximately 81% occur once, and the top ten carry roughly 2.6%. Sequences were obtained from peripheral blood. These receptors were taken from a middle-aged man who had recovered from COVID-19. Both conserved end residues are part of each CDR3. D genes are given only for firm matches. Clone size appears in some rows only: once, few, many, or a class for an expanded clone.

clone size	V gene	D gene	J gene	CDR3 DNA	CDR3 protein
.	TRBV24-1	TRBD1	TRBJ2-1	TGTGCCACCAGTGATTTTAGGGACAGGGGCCAGCAGTTCTTC	CATSDFRDRGQQFF
.	TRBV18	.	TRBJ2-1	TGTGCCAGCTCACCGTCCCGGACACAGGGTTACAATGAGCAGTTCTTC	CASSPSRTQGYNEQFF
once	TRBV28	TRBD1	TRBJ1-1	TGTGCCAGCAGTCCACAGGGGTTGTATGAAGCTTTCTTT	CASSPQGLYEAFF
.	TRBV15	TRBD2	TRBJ2-7	TGTGCCACCAGCAGAGATTACGGTAGCGGGAGCTACGAGCAGTACTTC	CATSRDYGSGSYEQYF
few	TRBV6-5	.	TRBJ1-6	TGTGCCAGCACCTGGCGGAGGAATTCACCCCTCCACTTT	CASTWRRNSPLHF
.	TRBV24-1	TRBD2	TRBJ2-1	TGTGCCACCAGTGATTCGCGGACTAGCGGGAGGTATGAGCAGTTCTTC	CATSDSRTSGRYEQFF
.	TRBV5-1	.	TRBJ2-1	TGCGCCAGCAGCCTTATTCTCAGCAATGAGCAGTTCTTC	CASSLILSNEQFF
.	TRBV29-1	.	TRBJ2-3	TGCAGCATCCGACAGGCCTTCACAGATACGCAGTATTTT	CSIRQAFTDTQYF
.	TRBV18	.	TRBJ2-4	TGTGCCAGCTCACCACCTTTGCCAGGGAGGGGGTTAGCCAAAAACATTCAGTACTTC	CASSPPLPGRGLAKNIQYF
.	TRBV18	TRBD1	TRBJ1-6	TGTGCCAGCTCAAAGGACAGGAAAAATTCACCCCTCCACTTT	CASSKDRKNSPLHF
.	TRBV7-2	TRBD2	TRBJ2-2	TGTGCCAGCAGCTTATCTGGACTAGCGCCCGTGACCGGGGAGCTGTTTTTT	CASSLSGLAPVTGELFF
.	TRBV5-1	TRBD2	TRBJ2-1	TGCGCCAGCAGCCGCACTAGCGGGAACACCTACAATGAGCAGTTCTTC	CASSRTSGNTYNEQFF
.	TRBV10-3	.	TRBJ2-7	TGTGCCATCAGTGAGTCGACGGGCTACGAGCAGTACTTC	CAISESTGYEQYF
.	TRBV18	TRBD2	TRBJ2-5	TGTGCCAGCTCACCACTAGCGGGAGCAGGCCAAGAGACCCAGTACTTC	CASSPLAGAGQETQYF
.	TRBV3-1/TRBV3-2	TRBD2	TRBJ2-5	TGTGCCAGCAGCCAGGGCCTACTAGCGGCCCAAGAGACCCAGTACTTC	CASSQGLLAAQETQYF
.	TRBV15	.	TRBJ2-7	TGTGCCACCAGCACGGGAGCCTCTAACGAGCAGTACTTC	CATSTGASNEQYF
.	TRBV28	TRBD1	TRBJ2-7	TGTGCCAGCAGTACGAGGACAGGGGGATACTCCTACGAGCAGTACTTC	CASSTRTGGYSYEQYF
.	TRBV5-1	TRBD2	TRBJ2-3	TGCGCCAGCAGCTTAAATGGACTAGCAAGCCTCGATACGCAGTATTTT	CASSLNGLASLDTQYF
.	TRBV19	.	TRBJ2-5	TGTGCCAGTAGTATGAACAGCCCCCAAGAGACCCAGTACTTC	CASSMNSPQETQYF
.	TRBV5-4	TRBD1	TRBJ1-2	TGTGCCAGCAGCGCGGACAGGGCGGGGTATGGCTACACCTTC	CASSADRAGYGYTF
.	TRBV27	.	TRBJ2-2	TGTGCCAGCAGTTTATTGGGAGGGGGTTATGGGGAGCTGTTTTTT	CASSLLGGGYGELFF
.	TRBV15	.	TRBJ2-2	TGTGCCACCCAGCCCCGGGCGAACACCGGGGAGCTGTTTTTT	CATQPRANTGELFF
.	TRBV19	.	TRBJ1-1	TGTGCCAGTAGTGGAGACCTTATGAACACTGAAGCTTTCTTT	CASSGDLMNTEAFF
.	TRBV10-2	TRBD2	TRBJ2-1	TGCGCCAGCAGTGAGTCCCCCGGGACTAGCGGGCCCAATGAGCAGTTCTTC	CASSESPGTSGPNEQFF
.	TRBV24-1	TRBD1	TRBJ2-2	TGTGCCACCAGTGATTTCCGGACAGGGAACACCGGGGAGCTGTTTTTT	CATSDFRTGNTGELFF
.	TRBV10-1	TRBD2	TRBJ2-3	TGCGCCAGCAGTTGGACGGGAGGGACAGATACGCAGTATTTT	CASSWTGGTDTQYF
.	TRBV5-1	TRBD2	TRBJ2-5	TGCGCCAGCAGCTTACCTAGCGGGAGTTTCGTGGAGACCCAGTACTTC	CASSLPSGSFVETQYF
few	TRBV10-2	TRBD1	TRBJ2-7	TGCGCCAGCAGTGACAGGGGGATCTCCTACGAGCAGTACTTC	CASSDRGISYEQYF